This T cell receptor beta chain was captured in a study of T cell responses to AZD1222 COVID-19 vaccine (dated by TCRdb to the early 2020s). Background for the entire study: AZD1222 recipients with second doses at about 4 weeks or about 12 weeks were pooled, because spike-specific TCR depth and breadth did not differ between schedules. TCR sequencing covered some 240 trial participants: approximately 200 given two doses of AZD1222 and 26 given two doses of MenACWY control vaccine. Enrollment into the trials was organized by age into subgroups of 18-55, 56-69 and 70-plus years, and those subgroups contained 148, 28 and 57 TCR-sequenced participants, respectively. General study outcomes and caveats: CD4 TCRs associated with the vaccine covered the entire spike protein, and the dominant responses were in regions 160-218 and 743-854. No day 14 peak-response samples were available, so repertoires were characterized only after the peak T cell response. Participants were mostly white British, with more females than males. The authors suggested clonal diversity may have been underestimated. A significant rise in spike-specific TCR breadth and depth was observed after two AZD1222 doses relative to day 0 and relative to MenACWY recipients. Conclusions about previously exposed vaccinees were limited because only a handful of AZD1222 recipients were SARS-CoV-2 seropositive at baseline. In the small 56-69-year group, the increase in depth fell short of significance, most likely because of low power. Epitopes outside the regions mutated in the B.1.351 and B.1.1.7 variants were reportedly recognized by nearly half of the unique spike-specific TCRs.

Points on this clone: This receptor's antigen is unknown. No quality values exist for individual bases; no much larger clone is one base distant.

The CDR3 regions of human TCRbeta chains were analyzed by immunosequencing. From the authors' description of their analysis: TCRs in the repertoires were matched against a reference library of SARS-CoV-2-specific TCRs that had been generated with the MIRA antigen-specificity platform. Breadth was defined as the fraction of unique TCRs that were SARS-CoV-2-associated, and depth was defined as the fraction of total T cells that were SARS-CoV-2-associated. Using the MIRA data, each spike-specific TCR was mapped to the spike region that the TCR reacts to and placed in a CD4 or CD8 class. Log10-transformed breadth and depth values were compared by one-way ANOVA with Sidak's multiple comparisons tests. TCRdb took over this immuneACCESS table, retaining in-frame rearrangements with V and J assigned. Such tables are incomplete; in checked studies, under half of the missing clones stem from an unresolved V gene, and the remainder is unexplained. V and J calls and clone size are as listed in that table; D and trimming were resolved from the DNA. In all, the sample holds some 150,000 clones, and 88% of those were seen once. More than 12% of the sample is in the top ten clones.

From the cysteine up to the phenylalanine, the CDR3 has a length of 17 residues. Here the CDR3 DNA is all that survives: 51 bases in frame from base 1. Taken from the germline V gene, the CDR1 and CDR2 loops are SGHVS and FQNEAQ. V has 5 bases trimmed and J has 3 bases trimmed; junction bases matching no gene number 11. The intended sense of this specimen's time point label: baseline before first vaccination. Vaccinee samples were obtained from the UK trials COV001 and COV002, which included a single-blind randomized controlled phase 2/3 trial of AZD1222 (ChAdOx1 nCoV-19) in healthy adults. Trial participant PBMC samples were collected at day 0 and day 28 after the second dose for TCRbeta chain sequencing.

Sequences were derived from peripheral blood, sampled on day 0 of AZD1222 vaccination. This sequence was found in an adult in good health. The V gene is TRBV7-8 and the J gene is TRBJ2-5, with 11 bases in between that match TRBD2. The nucleotide sequence reads TGTGCCAGCAGCCCCACCCGACTAGCGGGGAGGAAAGAGACCCAGTACTTC. It specifies CASSPTRLAGRKETQYF.